This entry lists 21 T cell receptor beta chains sequenced from one sample in a study of beta chain features in type 1 diabetes. Broader study findings: Across all four CD4+ subsets, people with type 1 diabetes showed modestly shorter TCRB CDR3s.

These TCRs are of unknown antigen specificity. The entirety of the isolated RNA underwent reverse transcription, so expressed TCRB transcripts were sequenced. Some clones are missing from TCRdb's copy, which holds only in-frame ones; the method was immunoSEQ multiplex PCR. This table has about 120,000 clones, 16% appearing once. Sequencing input: central memory CD4+ T cells from blood. The receptors here all came from a man under 40 with type 1 diabetes.

The chain recombines TRBV25-1 with TRBJ2-3; 8 bases match TRBD2. After removal of 2 bases from V and 1 base from J, the junction contained 8 bases not matched to a gene. The germline V gene encodes CDR1 MGHDK and CDR2 SYGVNS. The CDR3 is 17 residues long. CDR3 nucleotides: TGTGCCAGCAGTGAACTCCCCGGGAGGGGGGGCACAGATACGCAGTATTTT. This encodes CASSELPGRGGTDTQYF.

In its sample, this clone was seen a few times. This chain connects TRBV4-2 to TRBJ1-5, with D uncertain. V lost 0 bases and J lost 9, with 12 bases in between. The CDR3 length is 14 residues. CDR1 and CDR2 (germline): LGHNA, YNFKEQ. CDR3: CASSQDPGFRPQHF. The CDR3 nucleotides read TGTGCCAGCAGCCAAGATCCCGGGTTTAGGCCCCAGCATTTT.

This clone was detected ten times or more. Distinct nucleotide sequences in the sample also encode this CDR3. V gene TRBV30 combines with J gene TRBJ1-5, with D possibly matching TRBD1 (5 bases). The CDR3 loop spans 14 amino acids. V lost 0 bases and J lost 2, with 8 bases in between. Per germline, CDR1 GTSNPN and CDR2 SVGIG (reference sequence). CDR3 nucleotide sequence: TGTGCCTGGAGTGTTGGGGCCCGCAATCAGCCCCAGCATTTT. Its translation is CAWSVGARNQPQHF.

The table lists this clone with a few counts. This chain joins TRBV7-9 and TRBJ1-2; 7 nucleotides agree with TRBD1. V dropped 0 bases and J dropped 6; count of bases not matched to a gene: 7. The CDR3 has 15 residues. Germline V CDR1 and CDR2: SEHNR, FQNEAQ (reference sequence). The CDR3 protein is CASSLAGTVFDGYTF. CDR3 in DNA: TGTGCCAGCAGCTTAGCTGGGACAGTCTTCGATGGCTACACCTTC.

This clone was detected only a few times. V usage is TRBV4-3 and J usage is TRBJ1-2; a weak D match, TRBD1 (5 bases). CDR3 size: 16 residues. V was cut by 0 bases and J by 3 bases, with 14 bases left in between. Germline CDR1 and CDR2: LGHNA and YSLEER. The CDR3 sequence: CASSQDNKGRYYGYTF. CDR3 in DNA: TGCGCCAGCAGCCAAGATAATAAGGGGCGGTACTATGGCTACACCTTC.

The chain has TRBV30 and TRBJ1-2, with D tentatively TRBD1 (5 bases). Germline CDR1 and CDR2: GTSNPN and SVGIG (reference sequence). V lost 5 bases and J 8 bases, leaving 18 bases between the germline ends. This CDR3 spans 13 amino acids. In DNA, the CDR3 is TGTGCCTGGGACATGATAACCGGGGACGGCTACACCTTC. The encoded protein is CAWDMITGDGYTF.

This clone turned up a few times. The CDR3 DNA is TGTGCCAGCAGTGCAATAATGGCGGCAAGCTCCTATAATTCACCCCTCCACTTT. Translated: CASSAIMAASSYNSPLHF. The rearrangement joins TRBV6-1 to TRBJ1-6; D unclear. This CDR3 region has 18 residues. Germline CDR1 MNHNS, CDR2 SASEGT. V was cut by 4 bases and J by 0 bases, with 16 bases left in between.

This clone appeared a few times. The CDR3 DNA is TGTGCCTCGAGCCGGGACGGGAACTATGGCTACACCTTC. Translating it yields CASSRDGNYGYTF. The chain employs TRBV14 and TRBJ1-2, with D perhaps matching TRBD1 (5 bases). The CDR3 contains 13 residues. V was trimmed by 11 bases and J by 2 bases, leaving 15 bases between them. In germline, CDR1 is SGHDN, CDR2 FVKESK.

This clone occurred a few times. The chain has TRBV11-3 and TRBJ2-7, with 8 bases fitting TRBD1. Germline V gene sequence: CDR1 SGHNT, CDR2 YENEEA. Trimming cost V 1 base and J 3 bases; bases outside gene matches: 2. The CDR3 is 14 amino acids. CDR3 nucleotide sequence: TGTGCCAGCAGCTTAGGGACAGGGCTCTACGAGCAGTACTTC. Translation: CASSLGTGLYEQYF.

There are a few counts of this clone. The chain joins TRBV11-1 to TRBJ1-1; 9 positions agree with TRBD1. Germline CDR1 SGHAT, CDR2 FQDESV (reference sequence). The V and J ends lost 4 bases and 5 bases, in that order; junction bases with no gene match: 2. The CDR3 runs 13 residues. The CDR3 here is CASSWTGETEAFF. CDR3 bases: TGTGCCAGCAGCTGGACAGGGGAAACTGAAGCTTTCTTT.

A note on this clone: The sample carries other DNA sequences with the same CDR3. V and J are TRBV6-4 and TRBJ1-1; no clear D. CDR3 length: 14 residues. The germline gives CDR1 MRHNA, CDR2 SNTAGT. V lost 0 bases and J 1 base, leaving 6 bases between the germline ends. As DNA, the CDR3 is TGTGCCAGCAGTGACTCGTCCGGGAACACTGAAGCTTTCTTT. This sequence encodes CASSDSSGNTEAFF.

This clone came up a few times. This chain links TRBV6-5 with TRBJ1-6; D remains unclear. Germline V gives CDR1 MNHEY, CDR2 SVGAGI. The V gene lost 5 bases and the J gene lost 0 bases, with 5 bases spanning the gap. This CDR3 comprises 14 residues. CDR3: CASSGSSYNSPLHF. Written as DNA, the CDR3 is TGTGCCAGCAGTGGAAGCTCCTATAATTCACCCCTCCACTTT.

This clone was detected ten times or more. The DNA for the CDR3 is TGTGCCAGTAGTATGCCCGGAACCACGAATACGCAGTATTTT. This codes for CASSMPGTTNTQYF. This chain links TRBV19 with TRBJ2-3, with D unresolved. Germline V gives CDR1 LNHDA, CDR2 SQIVND (reference sequence). The CDR3 spans 14 residues. The germline V and J ends were trimmed by 3 bases and 7 bases, with 14 bases remaining between them.

This clone has more than one count but fewer than ten. This chain connects TRBV9 to TRBJ2-5, with TRBD2 matching over 12 bases. Trimming cost V 4 bases and J 5 bases; bases outside gene matches: 9. Germline V lookup: CDR1 SGDLS, CDR2 YYNGEE. This CDR3 comprises 16 residues. This CDR3 reads CASSPRGTSGGETQYF. The CDR3 nucleotides read TGTGCCAGCAGCCCCCGAGGTACTAGCGGGGGGGAGACCCAGTACTTC. Variable domain in full (rest from reference TRBV9 and TRBJ2-5): DSGVTQTPKHLITATGQRVTLRCSPRSGDLSVYWYQQSLDQGLQFLIQYYNGEERAKGNILERFSAQQFPDLHSELNLSSLELGDSALYFCASSPRGTSGGETQYFGPGTRLLVL.

In this sample, this clone turned up a few times. V gene TRBV11-2 combines with J gene TRBJ2-3; 8 bases fit TRBD2. J gave up 2 bases and V 6 bases, and 7 bases lay outside the gene matches. The germline V gene has CDR1 SGHAT and CDR2 FQNNGV. The CDR3 length is 15 residues. The CDR3 DNA is TGTGCCAGCAGTTTTCGGGGGGGCATCACAGATACGCAGTATTTT. Its protein product is CASSFRGGITDTQYF.

Concerning this clone itself: Mismatch with germline at one junction end may stem from a read error. The V gene is TRBV7-7, the J gene TRBJ1-1; D ambiguous. The CDR3 runs 13 residues. Germline-derived CDR1 and CDR2 are SSHAT and FNYEAQ (reference sequence). DNA of the CDR3: TGTGCTAGCAGCGTCGGGCAGAACACTGAAGCTTTCTTT. It is translated as CASSVGQNTEAFF.

The chain links TRBV19 to TRBJ2-7, with TRBD2 as a possible D gene (5 bases). CDR3 length equals 12 residues. V was shortened by 5 bases and J by 0 bases, with 5 bases between the two germline ends. CDR1 is LNHDA, CDR2 SQIVND, per germline (reference sequence). The CDR3 reads CASSRGSYEQYF. The CDR3 DNA reads TGTGCCAGTAGTCGGGGCTCCTACGAGCAGTACTTC.

The chain links TRBV7-8 to TRBJ2-5; unclear D gene. There are 11 residues in the CDR3. Trimming took off 7 bases at V and 4 bases at J, with 7 bases between the two ends. Germline-derived CDR1 and CDR2 are SGHVS and FQNEAQ. The CDR3 sequence: CASTTGETQYF. CDR3 nucleotides: TGTGCCAGCACGACCGGAGAGACCCAGTACTTC.

This chain joins TRBV27 and TRBJ1-2; no firm D call. V was pared by 6 bases and J by 0 bases, with 11 bases between. Germline V CDR1 and CDR2: MNHEY, SMNVEV (reference sequence). The CDR3 sequence is 14 residues long. For the CDR3, the DNA is TGTGCCAGCAGCGTGAAGATTTCTAACTATGGCTACACCTTC. Its translation: CASSVKISNYGYTF.

This clone was picked up one time. The V gene is TRBV2, the J gene TRBJ2-7, with a weak D call TRBD1 (6 bases). Per the germline V gene, CDR1 is SNHLY and CDR2 is FYNNEI. The germline V and J ends were trimmed by 6 bases and 3 bases, with 12 bases remaining between them. This CDR3 spans 13 amino acids. The CDR3 DNA sequence: TGTGCCAGCAGAGTAACAGGGTTCTACGAGCAGTACTTC. It is translated as CASRVTGFYEQYF.

The V call is TRBV9, the J call TRBJ2-3, with D possibly being TRBD1 or TRBD2 (5 bases each). V was trimmed by 5 bases and J by 6 bases, leaving 19 bases between them. This CDR3 is 15 amino acids long. Germline V CDR1 and CDR2: SGDLS, YYNGEE. DNA of the CDR3: TGTGCCAGCAGATTGGGGACCACCACCGGGGATACGCAGTATTTT. Amino acid sequence: CASRLGTTTGDTQYF.